These T cell receptor beta chains were read from a single sample in a study of beta chain features in type 1 diabetes. Profiling relied on immunoSEQ multiplex PCR, and the TCRdb table lists in-frame clones only, not all of them. Found here are approximately 250,000 clones, approximately 16% of them singletons; the top ten hold roughly 0.08%. Sample: naive CD4+ T cells from blood. The receptors were sampled from a man aged 25 to 45 with type 1 diabetes. CDR3s include the opening cysteine and the closing phenylalanine or tryptophan. The order of the fields is clone size, CDR3 length, V gene, D gene, J gene, CDR3 protein, CDR3 DNA. D genes are given only for firm matches. The listing skips clone size in some rows; elsewhere it reads once, few, many or a size class.

abundance: .
len: 12
v_gene: TRBV28
d_gene: .
j_gene: TRBJ2-3
CDR3aa: CASYTFTDTQYF
CDR3nt: TGTGCCAGTTATACGTTCACAGATACGCAGTATTTT

abundance: .
len: 15
v_gene: TRBV2
d_gene: .
j_gene: TRBJ2-3
CDR3aa: CASSERGRGTDTQYF
CDR3nt: TGTGCCAGCAGTGAAAGGGGCCGGGGCACAGATACGCAGTATTTT

abundance: few
len: 13
v_gene: TRBV7-3
d_gene: .
j_gene: TRBJ1-1
CDR3aa: CASSSDPNTEAFF
CDR3nt: TGTGCCAGCAGCTCAGACCCGAACACTGAAGCTTTCTTT

abundance: .
len: 10
v_gene: TRBV20-1
d_gene: TRBD2
j_gene: TRBJ2-1
CDR3aa: CSVREGEQFF
CDR3nt: TGCAGTGTAAGGGAGGGTGAGCAGTTCTTC

abundance: .
len: 13
v_gene: TRBV7-9
d_gene: .
j_gene: TRBJ2-7
CDR3aa: CASTTQESYEQYF
CDR3nt: TGTGCCAGCACGACTCAGGAGTCCTACGAGCAGTACTTC

abundance: .
len: 14
v_gene: TRBV7-2
d_gene: .
j_gene: TRBJ2-4
CDR3aa: CASSPKSRENIQYF
CDR3nt: TGTGCCAGCAGCCCAAAAAGCAGAGAGAACATTCAGTACTTC

abundance: few
len: 17
v_gene: TRBV27
d_gene: .
j_gene: TRBJ1-2
CDR3aa: CASSFLWNQQGDYGYTF
CDR3nt: TGTGCCAGCAGCTTCCTTTGGAATCAACAGGGTGACTATGGCTACACCTTC

abundance: .
len: 13
v_gene: TRBV2
d_gene: .
j_gene: TRBJ1-1
CDR3aa: CASSVSENTEAFF
CDR3nt: TGTGCCAGCAGTGTTTCAGAGAACACTGAAGCTTTCTTT

abundance: once
len: 14
v_gene: TRBV7-9
d_gene: TRBD1
j_gene: TRBJ2-7
CDR3aa: CASSFGTGVYEQYF
CDR3nt: TGTGCCAGCAGCTTCGGGACAGGGGTGTACGAGCAGTACTTC

abundance: .
len: 16
v_gene: TRBV28
d_gene: TRBD2
j_gene: TRBJ2-5
CDR3aa: CASSSPIAGEVETQYF
CDR3nt: TGTGCCAGCAGTTCTCCAATAGCGGGAGAGGTGGAGACCCAGTACTTC

abundance: .
len: 13
v_gene: TRBV5-6
d_gene: .
j_gene: TRBJ2-7
CDR3aa: CASSKDWSYEQYF
CDR3nt: TGTGCCAGCAGCAAGGACTGGAGCTACGAGCAGTACTTC

abundance: .
len: 14
v_gene: TRBV29-1
d_gene: .
j_gene: TRBJ2-7
CDR3aa: CSGGQTGGNYEQYF
CDR3nt: TGCAGCGGGGGTCAAACAGGAGGAAACTACGAGCAGTACTTC

abundance: few
len: 14
v_gene: TRBV9
d_gene: .
j_gene: TRBJ2-7
CDR3aa: CASSAGGQSYEQYF
CDR3nt: TGTGCCAGCAGCGCGGGGGGACAGTCCTACGAGCAGTACTTC

abundance: .
len: 16
v_gene: TRBV4-2
d_gene: TRBD1
j_gene: TRBJ2-1
CDR3aa: CASSQEDRPFYNEQFF
CDR3nt: TGTGCCAGCAGCCAAGAGGACAGGCCATTCTACAATGAGCAGTTCTTC

abundance: .
len: 10
v_gene: TRBV19
d_gene: .
j_gene: TRBJ2-3
CDR3aa: CASGQPAQYF
CDR3nt: TGTGCCAGCGGCCAGCCGGCGCAGTATTTT

abundance: few
len: 15
v_gene: TRBV5-1
d_gene: .
j_gene: TRBJ2-5
CDR3aa: CASSLGDSLQETQYF
CDR3nt: TGCGCCAGCAGCTTGGGCGACAGCTTACAAGAGACCCAGTACTTC

abundance: few
len: 13
v_gene: TRBV7-9
d_gene: .
j_gene: TRBJ2-1
CDR3aa: CASSPWTSNEQFF
CDR3nt: TGTGCCAGCAGCCCCTGGACATCCAATGAGCAGTTCTTC